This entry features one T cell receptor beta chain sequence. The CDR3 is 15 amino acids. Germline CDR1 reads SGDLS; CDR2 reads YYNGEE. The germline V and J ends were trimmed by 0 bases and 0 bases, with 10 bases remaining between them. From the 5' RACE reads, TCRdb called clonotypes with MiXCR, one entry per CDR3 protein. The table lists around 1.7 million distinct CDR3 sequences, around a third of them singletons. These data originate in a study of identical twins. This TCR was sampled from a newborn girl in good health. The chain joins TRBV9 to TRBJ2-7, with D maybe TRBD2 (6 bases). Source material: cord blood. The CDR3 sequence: CASSVEPSDSYEQYF. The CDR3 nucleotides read TGTGCCAGCAGCGTAGAGCCTAGCGACTCCTACGAGCAGTACTTC.